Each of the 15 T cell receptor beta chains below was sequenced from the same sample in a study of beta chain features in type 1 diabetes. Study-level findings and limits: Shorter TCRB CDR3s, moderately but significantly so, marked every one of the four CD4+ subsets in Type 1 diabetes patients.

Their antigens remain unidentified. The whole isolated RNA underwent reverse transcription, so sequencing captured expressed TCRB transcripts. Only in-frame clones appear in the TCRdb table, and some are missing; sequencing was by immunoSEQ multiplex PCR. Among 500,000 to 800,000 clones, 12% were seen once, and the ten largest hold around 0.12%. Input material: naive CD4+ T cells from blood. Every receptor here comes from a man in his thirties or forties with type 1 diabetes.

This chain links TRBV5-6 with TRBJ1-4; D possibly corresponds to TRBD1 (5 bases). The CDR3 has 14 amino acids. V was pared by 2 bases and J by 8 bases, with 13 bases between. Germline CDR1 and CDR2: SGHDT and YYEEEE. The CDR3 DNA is TGTGCCAGCAGCTTTGGGGCAGCCAGCGAAAAACTGTTTTTT. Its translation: CASSFGAASEKLFF.

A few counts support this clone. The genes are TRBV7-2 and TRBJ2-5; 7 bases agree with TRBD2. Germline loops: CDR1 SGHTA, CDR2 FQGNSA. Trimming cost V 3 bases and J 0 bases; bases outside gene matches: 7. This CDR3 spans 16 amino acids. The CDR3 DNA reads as TGTGCCAGCAGCTTTCTGCCTAGCGGAGACCAAGAGACCCAGTACTTC. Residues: CASSFLPSGDQETQYF.

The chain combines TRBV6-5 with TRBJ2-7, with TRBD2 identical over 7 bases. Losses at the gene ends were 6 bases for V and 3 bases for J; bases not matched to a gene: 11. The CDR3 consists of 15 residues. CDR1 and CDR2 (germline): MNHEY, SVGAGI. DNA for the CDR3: TGTGCCAGCAGATACAGCGGGGCCATGTACTACGAGCAGTACTTC. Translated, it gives CASRYSGAMYYEQYF.

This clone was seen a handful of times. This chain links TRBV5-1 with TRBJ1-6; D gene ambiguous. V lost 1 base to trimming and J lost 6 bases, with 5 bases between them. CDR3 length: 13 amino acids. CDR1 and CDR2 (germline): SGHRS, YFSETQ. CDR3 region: CASSLNVNSPLHF. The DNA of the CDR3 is TGCGCCAGCAGCTTGAATGTTAATTCACCCCTCCACTTT.

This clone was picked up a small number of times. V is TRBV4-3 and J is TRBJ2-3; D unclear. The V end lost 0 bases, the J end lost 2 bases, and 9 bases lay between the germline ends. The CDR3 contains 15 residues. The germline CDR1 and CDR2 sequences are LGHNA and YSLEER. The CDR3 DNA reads TGCGCCAGCAGCCAAGATCTGGGTATCACAGATACGCAGTATTTT. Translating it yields CASSQDLGITDTQYF.

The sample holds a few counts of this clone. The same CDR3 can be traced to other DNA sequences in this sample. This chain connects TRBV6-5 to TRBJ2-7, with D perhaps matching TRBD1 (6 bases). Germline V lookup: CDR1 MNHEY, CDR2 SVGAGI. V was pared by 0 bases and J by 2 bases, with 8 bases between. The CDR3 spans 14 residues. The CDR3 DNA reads TGTGCCAGCAGTTACTCGGGACATACCTACGAGCAGTACTTC. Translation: CASSYSGHTYEQYF.

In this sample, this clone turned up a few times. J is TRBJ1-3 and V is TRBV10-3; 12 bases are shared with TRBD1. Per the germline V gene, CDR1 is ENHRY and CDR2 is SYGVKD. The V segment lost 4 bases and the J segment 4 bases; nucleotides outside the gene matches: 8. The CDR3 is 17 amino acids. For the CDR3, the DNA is TGTGCCATCAGTGCCCCGGGACAGGGGGCATCGGGAAACACCATATATTTT. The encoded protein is CAISAPGQGASGNTIYF.

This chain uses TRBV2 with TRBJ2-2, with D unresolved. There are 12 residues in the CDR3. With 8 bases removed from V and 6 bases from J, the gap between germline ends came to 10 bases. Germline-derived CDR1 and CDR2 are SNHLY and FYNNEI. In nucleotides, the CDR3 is TGTGCCAGCCGGGTCGGCCCCGGGGAGCTGTTTTTT. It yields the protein CASRVGPGELFF.

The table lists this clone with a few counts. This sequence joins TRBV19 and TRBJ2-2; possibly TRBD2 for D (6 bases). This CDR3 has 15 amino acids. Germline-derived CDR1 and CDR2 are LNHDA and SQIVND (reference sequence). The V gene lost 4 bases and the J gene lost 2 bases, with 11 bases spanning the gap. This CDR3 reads CASSRGLLNTGELFF. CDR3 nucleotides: TGTGCCAGTAGTAGGGGACTGTTAAACACCGGGGAGCTGTTTTTT.

The chain's CDR3 is CASSLGHVPNTGELFF. CDR3 in DNA: TGCGCCAGCAGCTTGGGCCACGTTCCGAACACCGGGGAGCTGTTTTTT. The V gene is TRBV5-1, the J gene TRBJ2-2; no reliable D call. Trimming left V 0 bases short and J 0 bases short, with 9 bases between. CDR1 is SGHRS and CDR2 is YFSETQ in the germline V gene. The CDR3 runs to 16 residues.

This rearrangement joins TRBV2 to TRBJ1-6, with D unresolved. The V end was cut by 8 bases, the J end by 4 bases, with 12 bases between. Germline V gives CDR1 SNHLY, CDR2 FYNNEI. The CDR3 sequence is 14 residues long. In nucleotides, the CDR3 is TGTGCCAGCGGTCAGGAGCCTTATAATTCACCCCTCCACTTT. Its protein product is CASGQEPYNSPLHF.

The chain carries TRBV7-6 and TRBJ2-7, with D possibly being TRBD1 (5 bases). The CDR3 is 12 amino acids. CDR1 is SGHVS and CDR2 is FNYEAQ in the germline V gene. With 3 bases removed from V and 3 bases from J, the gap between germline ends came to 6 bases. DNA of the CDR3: TGTGCCAGCAGCTTTAGGGGCTACGAGCAGTACTTC. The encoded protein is CASSFRGYEQYF. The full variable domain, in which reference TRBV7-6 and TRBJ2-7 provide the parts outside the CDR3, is GAGVSQSPRYKVTKRGQDVALRCDPISGHVSLYWYRQALGQGPEFLTYFNYEAQQDKSGLPNDRFSAERPEGSISTLTIQRTEQRDSAMYRCASSFRGYEQYFGPGTRLTVT.

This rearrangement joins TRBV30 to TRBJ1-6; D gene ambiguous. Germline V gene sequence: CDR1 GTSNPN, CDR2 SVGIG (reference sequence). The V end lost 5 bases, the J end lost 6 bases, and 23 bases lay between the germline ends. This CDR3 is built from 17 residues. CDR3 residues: CAWHDSLLQRPNSPLHF. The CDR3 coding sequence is TGTGCCTGGCATGATAGCCTCCTACAGCGTCCTAATTCACCCCTCCACTTT.

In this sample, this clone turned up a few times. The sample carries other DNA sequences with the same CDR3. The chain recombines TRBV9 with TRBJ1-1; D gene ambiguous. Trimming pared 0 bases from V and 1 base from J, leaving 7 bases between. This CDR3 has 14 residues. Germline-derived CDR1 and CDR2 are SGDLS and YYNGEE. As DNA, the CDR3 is TGTGCCAGCAGCGTAGGGGGTTGGAACACTGAAGCTTTCTTT. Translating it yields CASSVGGWNTEAFF.

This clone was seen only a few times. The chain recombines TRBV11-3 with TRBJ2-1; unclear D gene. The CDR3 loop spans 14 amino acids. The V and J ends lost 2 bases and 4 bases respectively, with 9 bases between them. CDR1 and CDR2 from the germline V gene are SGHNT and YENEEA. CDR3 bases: TGTGCCAGCAGCTTATTACCGGGTTACAATGAGCAGTTCTTC. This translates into CASSLLPGYNEQFF. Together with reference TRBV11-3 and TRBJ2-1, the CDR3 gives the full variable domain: EAGVVQSPRYKIIEKKQPVAFWCNPISGHNTLYWYLQNLGQGPELLIRYENEEAVDDSQLPKDRFSAERLKGVDSTLKIQPAELGDSAVYLCASSLLPGYNEQFFGPGTRLTVL.